A selection of T cell receptor beta chains follows, all from one sample in a study of Ad26.COV2.S vaccination and SARS-CoV-2 variants. Sequencing used immunoSEQ multiplex PCR; TCRdb keeps in-frame clones, though not all of them. In the table there are about 480,000 clones, approximately 90% of which are singletons. The input for sequencing was peripheral blood, taken in a trial of Ad26.COV2.S vaccine versus placebo. The receptors here all came from a person aged 18-65 years who received the Ad26.COV2.S COVID-19 vaccine or a placebo. The CDR3 runs from the conserved cysteine through the conserved F or W. D genes are given only for firm matches. The size of a clone is reported for some rows only, either as once, few or many, or as a class for expanded clones.

J: TRBJ1-1; length: 14; size: .; V: TRBV5-1; D: .; CDR3: CASSRLGQGPEAFF; DNA: TGCGCCAGCAGCCGCCTTGGGCAGGGACCTGAAGCTTTCTTT
J: TRBJ2-1; length: 17; size: .; V: TRBV3-1/TRBV3-2; D: .; CDR3: CASSADRQISSYNEQFF; DNA: TGTGCCAGCAGCGCCGACAGGCAAATTAGCTCCTACAATGAGCAGTTCTTC
J: TRBJ1-1; length: 13; size: .; V: TRBV7-3; D: .; CDR3: CASSLTYSTEAFF; DNA: TGTGCCAGCAGCTTAACGTATAGCACTGAAGCTTTCTTT
J: TRBJ2-5; length: 13; size: .; V: TRBV5-1; D: .; CDR3: CASSAGDLETQYF; DNA: TGCGCCAGCAGCGCAGGGGATTTGGAGACCCAGTACTTC
J: TRBJ2-1; length: 13; size: .; V: TRBV5-8; D: .; CDR3: CASSPGASTEQFF; DNA: TGTGCCAGCAGCCCTGGGGCTAGCACTGAGCAGTTCTTC
J: TRBJ2-3; length: 15; size: .; V: TRBV19; D: TRBD2; CDR3: CASSQIAGRGDTQYF; DNA: TGTGCCAGTAGCCAGATAGCGGGGAGGGGAGATACGCAGTATTTT
J: TRBJ1-5; length: 15; size: .; V: TRBV6-5; D: TRBD1; CDR3: CASSSTGVGNQPQHF; DNA: TGTGCCAGCAGTTCCACAGGGGTTGGCAATCAGCCCCAGCATTTT
J: TRBJ2-7; length: 12; size: .; V: TRBV6-2/TRBV6-3; D: .; CDR3: CASSYSSYEQYF; DNA: TGTGCCAGCAGTTATAGCTCCTACGAGCAGTACTTC
J: TRBJ1-1; length: 15; size: .; V: TRBV7-2; D: .; CDR3: CASSLVLGKNTEAFF; DNA: TGTGCCAGCAGCTTAGTTCTGGGGAAGAACACTGAAGCTTTCTTT
J: TRBJ2-7; length: 13; size: .; V: TRBV28; D: .; CDR3: CAILDSASYEQYF; DNA: TGTGCCATTCTAGATTCCGCCTCCTACGAGCAGTACTTC
J: TRBJ2-7; length: 15; size: .; V: TRBV6-7; D: .; CDR3: CASSYSDALPGEQYF; DNA: TGTGCCAGCAGTTACTCGGATGCGCTACCAGGCGAGCAGTACTTC
J: TRBJ2-4; length: 18; size: once; V: TRBV6-2/TRBV6-3; D: .; CDR3: CASSSPLRQILAKNIQYF; DNA: TGTGCCAGCAGTTCCCCTCTGAGACAGATTCTAGCCAAAAACATTCAGTACTTC
J: TRBJ1-5; length: 15; size: .; V: TRBV5-1; D: .; CDR3: CASSLTVGSNQPQHF; DNA: TGCGCCAGCAGCCTTACAGTTGGGAGCAATCAGCCCCAGCATTTT
J: TRBJ1-6; length: 15; size: .; V: TRBV6-5; D: TRBD1; CDR3: CASRGTGVGNSPLHF; DNA: TGTGCCAGCAGGGGGACAGGGGTAGGGAATTCACCCCTCCACTTT
J: TRBJ2-1; length: 12; size: .; V: TRBV7-9; D: .; CDR3: CASSLVALEQFF; DNA: TGTGCCAGCAGCTTAGTAGCCCTTGAGCAGTTCTTC
J: TRBJ2-1; length: 16; size: .; V: TRBV9; D: TRBD2; CDR3: CASGRGLAGGMDEQFF; DNA: TGTGCCTCCGGGCGGGGACTAGCGGGAGGGATGGATGAGCAGTTCTTC
J: TRBJ2-2; length: 18; size: .; V: TRBV7-9; D: .; CDR3: CASEGRLADGGRSGELFF; DNA: TGTGCCAGCGAGGGTCGTCTAGCGGATGGGGGGCGGAGCGGGGAGCTGTTTTTT
J: TRBJ1-5; length: 14; size: .; V: TRBV28; D: .; CDR3: CASSLYLGDQPQHF; DNA: TGTGCCAGCAGTTTATATCTGGGGGATCAGCCCCAGCATTTT
J: TRBJ2-2; length: 17; size: few; V: TRBV19; D: TRBD2; CDR3: CASSIDRTSGHTGELFF; DNA: TGTGCCAGTAGTATAGATCGGACTAGCGGACACACCGGGGAGCTGTTTTTT
J: TRBJ1-1; length: 13; size: .; V: TRBV3-1/TRBV3-2; D: .; CDR3: CASSQGGSIEAFF; DNA: TGTGCCAGCAGCCAAGGGGGGTCCATTGAAGCTTTCTTT
J: TRBJ1-4; length: 15; size: .; V: TRBV5-8; D: .; CDR3: CTSRAVGGRGEKLFF; DNA: TGTACCAGCAGAGCCGTTGGGGGCCGGGGTGAAAAACTGTTTTTT
J: TRBJ2-7; length: 16; size: .; V: TRBV5-4; D: TRBD2; CDR3: CASSFGTSASSYEQYF; DNA: TGTGCCAGCAGCTTCGGGACTAGCGCTAGCTCCTACGAGCAGTACTTC
J: TRBJ1-2; length: 14; size: .; V: TRBV5-1; D: .; CDR3: CASSLGRTERGYTF; DNA: TGCGCCAGCAGCTTGGGAAGGACAGAACGAGGCTACACCTTC
J: TRBJ2-1; length: 11; size: .; V: TRBV12-3/TRBV12-4; D: .; CDR3: CASSHRVEQFF; DNA: TGTGCCAGCAGTCACAGGGTTGAGCAGTTCTTC
J: TRBJ2-2; length: 16; size: .; V: TRBV7-3; D: TRBD2; CDR3: CASSQGLAGITGELFF; DNA: TGTGCCAGCAGCCAAGGGCTAGCGGGGATCACCGGGGAGCTGTTTTTT
J: TRBJ2-7; length: 13; size: once; V: TRBV6-5; D: .; CDR3: CASSSTPIYEQYF; DNA: TGTGCCAGCAGTTCAACACCTATCTACGAGCAGTACTTC
J: TRBJ2-6; length: 15; size: .; V: TRBV6-1; D: .; CDR3: CASTSVKSGANVLTF; DNA: TGTGCCAGCACCTCAGTCAAGTCTGGGGCCAACGTCCTGACTTTC
J: TRBJ1-2; length: 14; size: .; V: TRBV28; D: .; CDR3: CAILPQAGAAGYTF; DNA: TGTGCCATCTTACCACAGGCAGGCGCGGCCGGCTACACCTTC
J: TRBJ2-1; length: 15; size: .; V: TRBV10-3; D: TRBD2; CDR3: CAISESSGDFGEQFF; DNA: TGTGCCATCAGTGAGTCCAGCGGGGATTTTGGAGAGCAGTTCTTC
J: TRBJ2-2; length: 14; size: few; V: TRBV3-1/TRBV3-2; D: .; CDR3: CASCRTANTGELFF; DNA: TGTGCCAGCTGCAGGACAGCGAACACCGGGGAGCTGTTTTTT